This entry lists 32 T cell receptor beta chains sequenced from one sample in a study of human T cells and chemical hapten exposure. TCRdb redid the calling of the RACE reads with MiXCR, one entry per CDR3 protein. The data show about 270,000 distinct CDR3 sequences, over 7.5% seen once. This sample's time point: pre-sensitization, week 0. The treatment is: therapeutic diphenylcyclopropenone sensitization with weekly scalp DPC. The sample here was whole blood, taken in connection with sensitization to the hapten diphenylcyclopropenone (DPC). Every receptor here comes from a man younger than 35 with alopecia areata. Some clones in this sample may be carry-over from other donors' samples.

There are a few counts of this clonotype. The rearrangement uses TRBV6-2 or TRBV6-3 and TRBJ1-5; the match to TRBD1 covers 8 bases. The V gene's germline CDR1 is MNHEY and CDR2 SVGEGT. Trimming at V came to 5 bases and at J to 6 bases, leaving 9 bases not matched to a gene. The CDR3 has 15 residues. This CDR3 is CASSQTGTGFQPQHF. DNA of the CDR3: TGTGCCAGCAGTCAGACCGGGACAGGTTTTCAGCCCCAGCATTTT.

This chain connects TRBV10-3 to TRBJ2-4; tentative D call: TRBD1 (6 bases). Per the germline V gene, CDR1 is ENHRY and CDR2 is SYGVKD. The CDR3 is 14 residues long. Deletions cut 2 bases from V and 4 bases from J, with 9 bases between. CDR3 protein: CAISESTGKNIQYF. CDR3 bases: TGTGCCATCAGTGAGAGCACAGGGAAAAACATTCAGTACTTC.

This sequence joins TRBV29-1 and TRBJ1-1; maybe TRBD1 (6 bases). The germline gives CDR1 SQVTM, CDR2 ANQGSEA. V shed 8 bases and J shed 0 bases, with 10 bases lying between them. The CDR3 runs 12 residues. CDR3 nucleotides: TGCAGCCACAGGACAGTGAACACTGAAGCTTTCTTT. Amino acid sequence: CSHRTVNTEAFF.

In this sample, this clonotype turned up a few times. The chain links TRBV6-2 or TRBV6-3 to TRBJ2-7, with D possibly being TRBD1 or TRBD2 (5 bases each). V lost 4 bases and J lost 0, with 16 bases in between. The CDR3 covers 16 residues. Looked up from germline, CDR1 is MNHEY and CDR2 is SVGEGT. The CDR3 nucleotides read TGTGCCAGCAGTTTCGAGTTAAGGGACCTCTCCTACGAGCAGTACTTC. Its translation: CASSFELRDLSYEQYF.

J is TRBJ2-3 and V is TRBV4-2; 7 bases line up with TRBD2. V was clipped by 3 bases and J by 4 bases; unmatched bases: 10. Germline V gene lookup returns CDR1 LGHNA and CDR2 YNFKEQ. The CDR3 sequence is 16 residues long. CDR3 region: CASSQGPSGAADTQYF. The CDR3 DNA reads TGTGCCAGCAGCCAGGGACCGAGCGGGGCGGCAGATACGCAGTATTTT.

The table lists this clonotype with a few counts. V usage is TRBV5-1 and J usage is TRBJ2-2; D is perhaps TRBD1 or TRBD2 (5 bases each). The CDR3 runs to 17 residues. Germline assignment: CDR1 SGHRS and CDR2 YFSETQ. Trimming removed 0 bases at V and 0 bases at J, with 12 bases between. Here the CDR3 DNA reads TGCGCCAGCAGCTTGGATGGCCGAGGGGCGAACACCGGGGAGCTGTTTTTT. It codes for CASSLDGRGANTGELFF.

This chain joins TRBV5-1 and TRBJ2-6; perhaps TRBD1 as D (5 bases). The CDR3 contains 16 residues. Trimming shortened V by 6 bases and J by 2 bases, and 15 bases separated the two germline ends. Germline V lookup: CDR1 SGHRS, CDR2 YFSETQ. The CDR3 here is CASTSAGIPGANVLTF. In nucleotides, the CDR3 is TGCGCCAGCACATCCGCAGGGATTCCTGGGGCCAACGTCCTGACTTTC.

This clonotype has a count of ten or more. The V gene is TRBV11-3, the J gene TRBJ2-6; no clear D gene. Germline V CDR1 and CDR2: SGHNT, YENEEA. Trimming removed 0 bases at V and 2 bases at J, with 8 bases between. This CDR3 has 16 amino acids. The chain's CDR3 is CASSLETGPGANVLTF. CDR3 sequence (DNA): TGTGCCAGCAGCTTAGAAACGGGCCCTGGGGCCAACGTCCTGACTTTC.

This clonotype appeared many times. J is TRBJ2-5 and V is TRBV2, with TRBD1 matching over 8 bases. J gave up 7 bases and V 7 bases, and 5 bases lay outside the gene matches. The CDR3 runs to 12 residues. The germline V gene encodes CDR1 SNHLY and CDR2 FYNNEI. The CDR3 region has the DNA TGTGCCAGCAAGGGACAGGAGGGGACCCAGTACTTC. As protein: CASKGQEGTQYF.

In its sample, this clonotype was seen many times. The rearrangement uses TRBV29-1 and TRBJ1-1; perhaps TRBD1 as D (5 bases). CDR3 length: 13 residues. Germline V gene data show CDR1 as SQVTM and CDR2 as ANQGSEA. Trimming removed 2 bases from V and 5 bases from J, with 12 bases in between. The CDR3 sequence is CSVESREGTEAFF. CDR3 sequence (DNA): TGCAGCGTTGAAAGCAGGGAAGGAACTGAAGCTTTCTTT.

The rearrangement uses TRBV15 and TRBJ1-1; TRBD1 agrees at 9 bases. Germline V gives CDR1 LNHNV, CDR2 YYDKDF (reference sequence). V shed 1 base, J shed 2 bases, and the junction held 2 bases outside the gene matches. This CDR3 contains 15 residues. CDR3 protein: CATSRGDRVNTEAFF. CDR3 coding DNA: TGTGCCACCAGCAGAGGGGACAGGGTCAACACTGAAGCTTTCTTT.

The V gene is TRBV12-3 or TRBV12-4, the J gene TRBJ2-7; D may be TRBD1 (6 bases). V was pared by 6 bases and J by 4 bases, with 19 bases between. The CDR3 runs to 15 residues. CDR3 region: CASRDPLDRTYEQYF. In DNA form, the CDR3 reads TGTGCCAGCAGAGACCCCTTAGACAGGACGTACGAGCAGTACTTC.

The table lists this clonotype with a few counts. The chain is built from TRBV7-8 and TRBJ2-3; 8 bases fit TRBD2. This CDR3 has 16 amino acids. Germline V gene sequence: CDR1 SGHVS, CDR2 FQNEAQ. V lost 2 bases, J lost 4 bases, and 8 bases stayed unmatched. The CDR3, as DNA: TGTGCCAGCAGCTTATCCGGGACTAGATTTGCAGATACGCAGTATTTT. Translated, it gives CASSLSGTRFADTQYF.

The genes are TRBV5-5 and TRBJ1-2; D possibly corresponds to TRBD1 (6 bases). The ends were cut back, 0 bases at V and 2 bases at J, with 11 bases in the middle. The CDR3 contains 15 residues. CDR1 is SGHKS and CDR2 is YYEKEE in the germline V gene (reference sequence). The CDR3 DNA reads as TGTGCCAGCAGCTTGGCCGGTACAGGGAACTATGGCTACACCTTC. Its protein product is CASSLAGTGNYGYTF.

This clonotype was observed a few times. This chain connects TRBV6-2 or TRBV6-3 to TRBJ1-1; 8 bases are a match to TRBD1. V lost 2 bases and J lost 1; bases outside the gene matches: 0. The CDR3 is 14 amino acids. Per the germline V gene, CDR1 is MNHEY and CDR2 is SVGEGT. In nucleotides, the CDR3 is TGTGCCAGCAGTTACGACAGGGGGAACACTGAAGCTTTCTTT. It specifies CASSYDRGNTEAFF.

The J gene is TRBJ2-2, the V gene TRBV3-1; 11 bases are shared with TRBD2. Germline CDR1 LGHDT, CDR2 YNNKEL (reference sequence). J was trimmed by 6 bases and V by 1 base; bases with no gene match: 4. This CDR3 has 16 amino acids. The CDR3: CASSQVLAGGPGELFF. The CDR3 DNA reads as TGTGCCAGCAGCCAAGTCCTAGCGGGGGGTCCCGGGGAGCTGTTTTTT.

The rearrangement joins TRBV6-2 or TRBV6-3 to TRBJ1-1, with 9 bases identical to TRBD1. The CDR3 runs to 17 residues. The ends lost 6 bases at V and 1 base at J; junction bases unmatched: 12. CDR1 is MNHEY and CDR2 is SVGEGT in the germline V gene. The chain's CDR3 is CASRPNRDRAANTEAFF. The CDR3 DNA follows: TGTGCCAGCAGACCAAATCGGGACAGGGCGGCGAACACTGAAGCTTTCTTT.

CDR3 amino acids: CASTEPRQGNTGELFF. The CDR3 bases are TGTGCCAGCACCGAGCCCCGGCAGGGGAACACCGGGGAGCTGTTTTTT. J is TRBJ2-2 and V is TRBV6-1, with a tentative D call TRBD1 (5 bases). This CDR3 spans 16 amino acids. Germline V gene data show CDR1 as MNHNS and CDR2 as SASEGT. Trimming removed 7 bases at V and 1 base at J, with 16 bases between.

This clonotype was picked up many times. The V and J genes are TRBV7-2 and TRBJ2-3; 10 bases match TRBD2. Losses at the gene ends were 1 base for V and 5 bases for J; bases not matched to a gene: 9. Germline V gives CDR1 SGHTA, CDR2 FQGNSA. This CDR3 contains 17 residues. In nucleotides, the CDR3 is TGTGCCAGCAGCTTAGGTACCCCAGCGGGGGGGCAAGATACGCAGTATTTT. This codes for CASSLGTPAGGQDTQYF.

A few counts support this clonotype. This sequence joins TRBV6-5 and TRBJ1-6; D gene ambiguous. The ends were cut back, 0 bases at V and 5 bases at J, with 8 bases in the middle. Germline V gives CDR1 MNHEY, CDR2 SVGAGI. This CDR3 is 15 amino acids long. The CDR3, as DNA: TGTGCCAGCAGTTACTCTGGACTCAATAATTCACCCCTCCACTTT. The encoded protein is CASSYSGLNNSPLHF.

This chain uses TRBV6-5 with TRBJ1-6; TRBD1 aligns across 8 bases. The germline V gene encodes CDR1 MNHEY and CDR2 SVGAGI. The CDR3 is 15 residues long. V shed 6 bases, J shed 6 bases, and the junction held 7 bases outside the gene matches. The CDR3: CASSPDRVGNSPLHF. The CDR3 DNA follows: TGTGCCAGCAGCCCGGACAGGGTGGGTAATTCACCCCTCCACTTT.

This clonotype was counted only a few times. The chain is built from TRBV14 and TRBJ2-5; no reliable D call. V was trimmed by 5 bases and J by 0 bases, leaving 4 bases between them. CDR3 length: 12 residues. CDR1 and CDR2 (germline): SGHDN, FVKESK. CDR3 DNA: TGTGCCAGCAGCGCGTACCAAGAGACCCAGTACTTC. It is translated as CASSAYQETQYF.

This clonotype appeared a few times. The J gene is TRBJ1-1, the V gene TRBV7-6; tentatively, D is TRBD1 (5 bases). CDR1 is SGHVS and CDR2 is FNYEAQ in the germline V gene. The CDR3 covers 13 residues. V lost 5 bases and J 3 bases, leaving 10 bases between the germline ends. In DNA form, the CDR3 reads TGTGCCAGCAGCCCGGACATGGACACTGAAGCTTTCTTT. Amino acid sequence: CASSPDMDTEAFF.

This clonotype was counted ten times or more. This chain connects TRBV9 to TRBJ1-1; maybe TRBD1 (5 bases). This CDR3 is 14 amino acids long. V was cut by 0 bases and J by 4 bases, with 10 bases left in between. Per the germline V gene, CDR1 is SGDLS and CDR2 is YYNGEE. The CDR3 protein is CASSVDRGSTEAFF. Written as DNA, the CDR3 is TGTGCCAGCAGCGTAGATCGGGGGTCCACTGAAGCTTTCTTT.

This clonotype was seen a few times. The chain carries TRBV7-6 and TRBJ2-7; 9 bases fit TRBD1. V was clipped by 3 bases and J by 0 bases; unmatched bases: 3. The CDR3 covers 15 residues. The germline V gene encodes CDR1 SGHVS and CDR2 FNYEAQ. CDR3 coding DNA: TGTGCCAGCAGCTTTGGACAGGGGCCCTCCTACGAGCAGTACTTC. Its protein product is CASSFGQGPSYEQYF.

This clonotype was observed a handful of times. The chain couples TRBV14 to TRBJ2-6, with 12 bases matching TRBD1. V lost 2 bases to trimming and J lost 0 bases; unmatched junction nucleotides: 5. CDR3 length equals 19 residues. CDR1 and CDR2 (germline): SGHDN, FVKESK. Here the CDR3 DNA reads TGTGCCAGCAGCCAACTCGGGGACAGGGGGCTCTCTGGGGCCAACGTCCTGACTTTC. It yields the protein CASSQLGDRGLSGANVLTF.

This clonotype has only a few counts. V gene TRBV12-3 or TRBV12-4 combines with J gene TRBJ2-7, with D possibly called TRBD1 or TRBD2 (5 bases each). The V end lost 2 bases, the J end lost 3 bases, and 14 bases lay between the germline ends. The CDR3 is 15 amino acids. Written as DNA, the CDR3 is TGTGCCAGCAGTTTAATCCACGGGACCCACTACGAGCAGTACTTC. It yields the protein CASSLIHGTHYEQYF.

This clonotype was counted only a few times. This rearrangement joins TRBV5-1 to TRBJ2-5; 10 nucleotides match TRBD1. The CDR3 totals 17 residues. The germline V gene has CDR1 SGHRS and CDR2 YFSETQ. V gave up 0 bases and J gave up 5 bases; unmatched junction bases: 10. Here the CDR3 reads CASSLDRTGGLTETQYF. CDR3 nucleotide sequence: TGCGCCAGCAGCTTGGATAGGACAGGGGGTTTAACGGAGACCCAGTACTTC.

The chain recombines TRBV5-1 with TRBJ2-7; D perhaps matches TRBD2 (5 bases). The CDR3 contains 16 residues. Trimming shortened V by 4 bases and J by 5 bases, and 22 bases separated the two germline ends. The germline V gene has CDR1 SGHRS and CDR2 YFSETQ. Here the CDR3 reads CASSPPRGGGGDEQYF. The CDR3 DNA reads TGCGCCAGCAGCCCCCCACGTGGAGGAGGAGGCGACGAGCAGTACTTC. The variable domain in full, completed from reference TRBV5-1 and TRBJ2-7, reads KAGVTQTPRYLIKTRGQQVTLSCSPISGHRSVSWYQQTPGQGLQFLFEYFSETQRNKGNFPGRFSGRQFSNSRSEMNVSTLELGDSALYLCASSPPRGGGGDEQYFGPGTRLTVT.

The rearrangement joins TRBV7-2 to TRBJ2-7; the D is unclear. Germline V gene lookup returns CDR1 SGHTA and CDR2 FQGNSA. The CDR3 covers 12 residues. Trimming stripped 5 bases from V and 0 bases from J, with 5 bases between. The CDR3 DNA follows: TGTGCCAGCAGCCCGGTCTCCTACGAGCAGTACTTC. Translated, it gives CASSPVSYEQYF.

This sequence joins TRBV6-5 and TRBJ1-2; D is unresolved. In germline, CDR1 is MNHEY, CDR2 SVGAGI. Trimming stripped 4 bases from V and 4 bases from J, with 13 bases between. This CDR3 comprises 14 residues. Here the CDR3 DNA reads TGTGCCAGCAGTTCCCTGATTCTTTTCTATGGCTACACCTTC. It encodes CASSSLILFYGYTF.

A note on this clonotype: A read error is possible here, since a much larger clone lies one base away. The V gene is TRBV28, the J gene TRBJ1-1; D remains ambiguous. The germline V gene encodes CDR1 MDHEN and CDR2 SYDVKM. V lost 6 bases to trimming and J lost 2 bases, with 4 bases between them. This CDR3 has 11 amino acids. CDR3 bases: TGTGCCAGCAGCCATAACACTGAAGCTTTCTTT. Translated, it gives CASSHNTEAFF.